This T cell receptor (beta chain) was captured in a study of cytomegalovirus exposure and HLA in healthy donors (dated by TCRdb to the late 2010s). For the wider study: In an earlier analysis of under 750 of the donors, under 300 Gb of sequence data and just under 120 million unique TCR beta sequences from 150 million to 200 million T cells were reported. An early release covering just under 650 HLA-typed donors comprised approximately 290 gigabases of sequencing data and around 80 million unique TCR sequences. Of the roughly 410 genotyped donors, 65% to 90% were placed in the genetic ancestry cluster associated with self-reported Caucasian donors. The study aimed to test whether signatures of past pathogen exposure could be identified by cataloging public T cell receptors. The study profiled the T cell repertoires of hundreds of subjects by immunosequencing and related them to cytomegalovirus serostatus. In addition to the first cohort of about 650 subjects, a separate validation cohort of some 120 different subjects was used. The study combined high-throughput TCR immunosequencing, statistical association of individual TCRs with disease status, and machine learning to predict cytomegalovirus infection status. A later analysis re-analyzed previously published TCR beta repertoires from 660 or so donors and added high-resolution HLA genotyping to study TCR occurrence patterns. Rather than using new phenotypic data, the later analysis identified candidate immune exposures from TCR beta sequences and from how often those sequences occurred across donors. An earlier analysis of approximately 500 of the donors applied high-throughput TCR beta sequencing to assess whether each TCR beta V gene segment acted as functional or pseudogenic. Donor age, sex, ethnicity and CMV serostatus were compiled together with the repertoire data. In a later genetic analysis, genome-wide SNP genotypes for about 65% of the roughly 700 donors were used, and that subset was treated as a discovery cohort. All discovery cohort repertoires had been generated on a single sequencing platform. Class I and class II HLA loci were covered by the typing at four-digit resolution. The number of donors typed differed by locus, with roughly 620-630 for A, B, C, DRB1 and DQB1, more than 500 for DQA1, over 600 for DPA1, and roughly 450 for DPB1. A handful of DR-DQ haplotypes were handled as single units for association and clustering because linkage in the cohort was strong. Among over 350 genotyped donors of the cohort, an average of roughly 240,000 unique TCR beta nucleotide sequences were sequenced per donor, about a sixth of them non-productive.

CDR1 and CDR2, per the germline V gene, are SGHRS and YFSETQ. From cysteine to phenylalanine, the CDR3 is 13 amino acids long. Only the CDR3 DNA stays, 39 bases, in frame from base 1. The cohort comprised some 730 healthy bone marrow donors. Cohort members were all nominally healthy when sampled, although unrecorded immune exposures were likely present. The donor was CMV seronegative and was included in the group of a few hundred seronegative cohort members. A peripheral blood sample was collected from each donor, and TCR beta sequencing was performed on peripheral blood mononuclear cells. Genomic DNA was extracted from the blood cell samples with the Qiagen DNeasy Blood Extraction Kit. Library preparation employed the immunoSEQ multiplex PCR assay. For the multiplex PCR, a mixture combining 60 forward primers for TCR Vbeta segments and 13 reverse primers for TCR Jbeta segments was used. A multiplex PCR assay on genomic DNA amplified the CDR3 region of rearranged TCR beta genes. The amplified TCR beta libraries were sequenced on the Illumina HiSeq System as 87-base-pair reads. Under the source paper's analysis protocol: A later analysis tallied 70 million to 100 million unique TCR beta chains across the approximately 670 repertoires, and about 10 million of those chains were shared by two or more donors. To remove PCR and sequencing errors, raw reads were error-corrected and collapsed into unique sequences using a nearest-neighbor algorithm that merged closely related sequences. CDR3 sequences were aligned to IMGT reference sequences to assign V, D and J gene segments. For a sequence to be retained, a match of at least six nucleotides to both a V gene segment and a J gene segment was required. Rearrangements were called productive when the CDR3 lacked stop codons and stayed in frame with V and J; all others were non-productive. Following IMGT convention, CDR3 was defined as the stretch from the second conserved V-encoded cysteine to the conserved J-encoded phenylalanine. The earlier analysis of fewer than 750 of the donors excluded sequences that lacked an unambiguous match to a single V gene segment. In an earlier analysis of several hundred of the donors, V segments were called functional above 56.7% productive rearrangements and were called segregating when the between-donor standard deviation exceeded 5%. A statistical classification framework was developed to diagnose cytomegalovirus status using the catalog of TCR beta chain sequences. A later analysis assigned V and J genes by comparing TCR nucleotide sequences with IMGT/GENE-DB human TR gene sequences. Using the TCRdist pipeline, a later analysis assigned CDR3 sequences along with most-parsimonious VDJ recombination scenarios. In a later analysis, every TCR beta chain was defined by the combination of its CDR3 amino acid sequence and its V-gene family, and reads without a unique V-gene family were dropped. As a way to deal with suspected cross-contamination and a sequencing artifact, a later analysis dropped hundreds of nucleotide sequences that were highly shared and had low generation probability. A later analysis calculated a clonal expansion index for each public chain from normalized within-repertoire ranks of inferred template counts. In a later analysis, generation probabilities were computed using a VDJ recombination model fitted to out-of-frame rearrangements, and the results were checked against IGoR. A later analysis scored TCR-TCR, TCR-HLA and TCR-CMV co-occurrence with hypergeometric tests, applying a repertoire-size bias correction to TCR pairs. In a later analysis, false discovery rates were estimated by permuting HLA or CMV assignments 20 times. In a later analysis, co-occurring TCRs were grouped using DBSCAN, and TCRdist sequence similarity was added for clustering within HLA-allele-positive subsets. Repertoires with fewer than 30,000 or more than 120,000 public chains, plus five repertoires with anomalous nucleotide sharing, were excluded from co-occurrence clustering. Sourced from immuneACCESS, this table was stored by TCRdb with only in-frame sequences that have V and J called. A share of the clones is absent; for the studies checked, an unresolved V gene accounts for under half, and the remainder has no known explanation. D and trimming come from the DNA, and the V and J calls and clone size come from that table. Counted in this sample were about 88,000 clones; 69% of them appeared once. About 2.9% of the sample is held by the ten biggest clonotypes.

Points the paper makes about the study in general: Roughly uniform sequencing depth across donors was assumed in presence/absence analyses, although this assumption may not hold. In a later analysis, the rate of TCR association differed among HLA loci, with DRB1 alleles having the most associated TCRs and HLA-C alleles having the fewest. Specific HLA alleles were associated with about 17,000 TCR beta sequences at a false discovery rate of 0.05 in a later analysis. The earlier analysis of some 560 of the donors excluded some 15 rarely observed V segments, including chromosome 9 orphons, because counts were too low. HLA typing was unavailable for some donors at each locus, so association tests used only the typed subset. A further reported finding was that TCR beta sequences accurately predicted the HLA-A and HLA-B alleles for most subjects in the first cohort. The classifier was reported to diagnose cytomegalovirus status with high specificity and sensitivity in both the original and validation cohorts. Correlated functional status among segregating V segments might be attributable to linkage disequilibrium, but an unknown experimental factor could not be ruled out. In this cohort, only TCR beta chains were sequenced, and detectable features were limited by the absence of alpha or paired-chain data. A later analysis reported that several top co-occurrence clusters appeared linked to parvovirus B19, influenza, CMV and Epstein-Barr virus. In vitro tests confirmed that a few of the cytomegalovirus-associated TCR beta chains recognize cytomegalovirus antigens. According to a later analysis, most CMV-associated TCR beta chains appeared to be HLA-restricted, and the HLA associations seemed to be driven largely by CMV exposure. A later genetic analysis associated a missense DCLRE1C variant with V-gene and J-gene trimming of TCR beta chains, and an independent cohort replicated the association. Compared with the roughly 720-donor mean, donors in an Asian-associated ancestry cluster had fewer N-insertions in productive TCRs, according to a later genetic analysis. It was suggested by the authors that the approach could potentially be generalized to other disease states and immunological phenotypes. In an earlier analysis of 587 of the donors, most TCR beta V segments appeared in productive rearrangements about 90% or about 30% of the time, broadly matching IMGT annotations. Across donors, most TCR sequences were observed very rarely, whereas some public TCRs were present in many individuals. The study listed 170 or so TCR beta chains as associated with cytomegalovirus. Because the 87-base-pair reads could not distinguish some IMGT-functional V segments, including TRBV6-2 and TRBV6-3, those segments were excluded. A later analysis found that HLA-associated TCR beta chains were more clonally expanded and had lower generation probabilities than equally common non-associated chains. The only immune exposure information available for the cohort was CMV serostatus. When HLA alleles, especially DR and DQ, strongly co-occurred, attributing TCR associations to individual alleles was difficult. A cluster of highly shared sequence variants was judged likely to represent a technical artifact of the sequencing pipeline.

Notes on this clone: It has no known antigen specificity. At one end the junction does not follow the germline gene, possibly because of a read error.

This receptor was taken from a man in his fifties or sixties in good health and CMV-seronegative. Sequenced input: PBMCs. The sequence links TRBV5-1 to TRBJ1-4; the D segment cannot be called with confidence. The DNA reads TGCGCCAGCAGGTTGGCGGTAGATGAAAAACTGTTTTTT. It translates to CASRLAVDEKLFF.